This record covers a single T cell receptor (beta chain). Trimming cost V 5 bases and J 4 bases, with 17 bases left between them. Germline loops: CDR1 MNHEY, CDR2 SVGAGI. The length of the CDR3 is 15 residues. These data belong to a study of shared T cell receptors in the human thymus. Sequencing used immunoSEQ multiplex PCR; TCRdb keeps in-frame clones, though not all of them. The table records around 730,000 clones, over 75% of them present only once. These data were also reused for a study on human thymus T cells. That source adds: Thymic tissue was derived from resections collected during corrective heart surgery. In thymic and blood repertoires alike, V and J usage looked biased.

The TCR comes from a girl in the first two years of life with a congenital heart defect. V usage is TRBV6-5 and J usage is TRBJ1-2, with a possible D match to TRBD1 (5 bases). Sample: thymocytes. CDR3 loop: CASSSGGTGGYGYTF. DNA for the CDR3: TGTGCCAGCAGTAGTGGAGGGACTGGAGGCTATGGCTACACCTTC.